This is a list of T cell receptor beta chains from one sample in a study of T cell changes during pregnancy in multiple sclerosis. Measured with immunoSEQ multiplex PCR; TCRdb has only the in-frame clones, and not every one. Among some 95,000 clones listed, 85% to 95% were seen once. Specimen: peripheral blood, collected in the first trimester of pregnancy. These receptors were collected from a female donor with multiple sclerosis, enrolled in a pregnancy study. CDR3s include the opening cysteine and the closing phenylalanine or tryptophan. The D gene is left open where the match is weak. Size tells how often a clone was seen (once, few, many) or the class of an expanded clone, and some rows leave it out.

cdr3_aa	j_call	clone_size	d_call	v_call
CASSLLPAGGLNEQYF	TRBJ2-7	.	TRBD2	TRBV5-6
CASSLTGGDTGELFF	TRBJ2-2	.	TRBD2	TRBV5-1
CASSFPSRSRDTQYF	TRBJ2-3	.	.	TRBV5-5
CASSLRGEEVVAFF	TRBJ1-1	.	.	TRBV5-1
CASSSQTSGALGEQYF	TRBJ2-7	.	TRBD2	TRBV19
CASSSHLGGGEQFF	TRBJ2-1	once	TRBD2	TRBV19
CASRWGRTGSALGNEQFF	TRBJ2-1	.	TRBD1	TRBV27
CASSLNFQAFF	TRBJ1-1	.	.	TRBV28
CASSISPAGLNTGELFF	TRBJ2-2	.	TRBD2	TRBV7-2
CASSITSGRGNEQFF	TRBJ2-1	.	TRBD2	TRBV19
CASSLEITAEQYF	TRBJ2-7	.	.	TRBV9
CASSVSGRMNDEQYF	TRBJ2-7	.	TRBD2	TRBV27
CARQLLLDKPAYEQYF	TRBJ2-7	.	.	TRBV21-1
CASNPAGVLDEQFF	TRBJ2-1	.	TRBD2	TRBV19
CAWSVRAGAPFF	TRBJ2-1	.	TRBD2	TRBV30
CASSYQGISTYEQYF	TRBJ2-7	.	.	TRBV5-4
CASSHQGGYEQYF	TRBJ2-7	.	.	TRBV27
CATDRGDTEAFF	TRBJ1-1	once	TRBD1	TRBV19
CASGSGTSGVSTDTQYF	TRBJ2-3	.	TRBD2	TRBV12-5
CASSPTGTYTDTQYF	TRBJ2-3	.	.	TRBV19
CASSDSAGRKTQYF	TRBJ2-5	.	.	TRBV25-1
CASSHQGSTNEKLFF	TRBJ1-4	.	.	TRBV5-1
CASSHIGTRPQDEQYF	TRBJ2-7	.	.	TRBV5-4
CASSLERTSGRAFTNEQFF	TRBJ2-1	few	TRBD2	TRBV7-6
CASSYSSALYEQYF	TRBJ2-7	.	.	TRBV6-5
CASSRQYSNQPQHF	TRBJ1-5	.	.	TRBV19
CASSDNIAEGELFF	TRBJ2-2	.	.	TRBV6-1
CASSQLGTAGNTIYF	TRBJ1-3	.	TRBD1	TRBV4-2
CASRAAGGSYNEQFF	TRBJ2-1	.	TRBD2	TRBV6-5
CASSSPWTFSNQPQHF	TRBJ1-5	.	.	TRBV21-1
CASSPPGGGETQYF	TRBJ2-5	.	.	TRBV18
CSVAPDTQYF	TRBJ2-3	.	.	TRBV29-1
CSAGPTDTQYF	TRBJ2-3	.	.	TRBV20-1
CASHRTGGPYEQYF	TRBJ2-7	.	TRBD1	TRBV5-6
CASSADWSSGNTIYF	TRBJ1-3	.	.	TRBV6-5
CASSISGGNQPQHF	TRBJ1-5	.	.	TRBV19
CASSLVGLAGFNEQFF	TRBJ2-1	.	TRBD2	TRBV5-1
CASNQGSNYNEQFF	TRBJ2-1	.	.	TRBV19
CSVEFGDRGNEQFF	TRBJ2-1	.	TRBD1	TRBV29-1
CASRITGMNTEAFF	TRBJ1-1	.	.	TRBV6-5
CASSPQVLNTEAFF	TRBJ1-1	.	.	TRBV7-2